Following are 29 T cell receptor beta chains from one sample sequenced in a study of shared clonotypes between healthy human individuals. Profiled with immunoSEQ multiplex PCR; TCRdb holds only in-frame clones, not every one. The sample holds about half a million clones; 81% are singletons and the top ten take 10% to 15%. The sample comprised PBMCs. The receptors stem from a woman aged 40 to 49 in good health. Some clones in this sample may be carry-over from other donors' samples.

As for this clone: A far larger clone lies a single base away; this is likely a read error. V and J are TRBV29-1 and TRBJ1-1; perhaps TRBD1 as D (6 bases). This CDR3 region has 13 residues. The V end lost 2 bases, the J end lost 6 bases, and 13 bases lay between the germline ends. In germline, CDR1 is SQVTM, CDR2 ANQGSEA. The CDR3 spells CSVERDGGAEAFF. The CDR3 region has the DNA TGCAGCGTTGAAAGGGATGGGGGCGCTGAAGCTTTCTTT.

The rearrangement joins TRBV27 to TRBJ1-1, with D perhaps matching TRBD1 (6 bases). Trimming stripped 7 bases from V and 5 bases from J, with 20 bases between. Germline CDR1 reads MNHEY; CDR2 reads SMNVEV (reference sequence). This CDR3 region has 15 residues. The chain's CDR3 is CASNFRSAGVTEAFF. CDR3 nucleotides: TGTGCCAGCAATTTTAGGAGCGCAGGGGTAACTGAAGCTTTCTTT.

The rearrangement uses TRBV30 and TRBJ2-5; TRBD1 matches 8 bases. Unmatched junction bases numbered 6, after V lost 5 bases and J lost 4 bases. This CDR3 has 13 residues. CDR1 is GTSNPN and CDR2 is SVGIG in the germline V gene (reference sequence). CDR3 DNA: TGTGCCTGGGCAGGGGGCGCGGCAGAGACCCAGTACTTC. Translating it yields CAWAGGAAETQYF.

DNA for the CDR3: TGTGCCAGCAGTCACGGACTAGCGGACCTCTACGAGCAGTACTTC. As protein: CASSHGLADLYEQYF. This chain uses TRBV27 with TRBJ2-7; TRBD2 matches at 10 bases. Germline V gene lookup returns CDR1 MNHEY and CDR2 SMNVEV (reference sequence). Losses at the gene ends were 5 bases for V and 3 bases for J; bases not matched to a gene: 7. The length of the CDR3 is 15 residues.

This clone was seen only once. The genes are TRBV5-1 and TRBJ2-7, with 9 positions matching TRBD1. Germline trimming cut 4 bases from V and 6 bases from J; bases unmatched to any gene: 14. The germline V gene has CDR1 SGHRS and CDR2 YFSETQ. The CDR3 is made up of 16 amino acids. In nucleotides, the CDR3 is TGCGCCAGCAGCCAACCCCGCCGGGACAGGGTCGGCGAGCAGTACTTC. Encoded protein: CASSQPRRDRVGEQYF.

The V and J genes are TRBV6-6 and TRBJ1-4; a possible D gene is TRBD1 (5 bases). The ends were cut back, 2 bases at V and 7 bases at J, with 14 bases in the middle. CDR1 MNHNY and CDR2 SVGAGI come from the germline V gene (reference sequence). The CDR3 has 15 residues. Here the CDR3 reads CASSYVLGGGEKLFF. The CDR3 nucleotides are TGTGCCAGCAGTTACGTCCTTGGGGGTGGTGAAAAACTGTTTTTT.

The gene calls are TRBV30 and TRBJ2-5; D possibly matches TRBD1 or TRBD2 (5 bases each). In germline, CDR1 is GTSNPN, CDR2 SVGIG (reference sequence). The CDR3 contains 12 residues. The V and J ends lost 3 bases and 11 bases respectively, with 16 bases between them. The CDR3 protein is CAWRLLSREQYF. The CDR3 region has the DNA TGTGCCTGGAGGCTACTATCCAGGGAGCAGTACTTC.

This chain uses TRBV11-1 with TRBJ2-7; 9 bases map to TRBD1. This CDR3 has 14 amino acids. CDR1 SGHAT and CDR2 FQDESV come from the germline V gene (reference sequence). V lost 3 bases and J lost 4; bases outside the gene matches: 4. The CDR3 DNA is TGTGCCAGCAGCTTGGGACAGGGATTTTACGAGCAGTACTTC. Translating gives CASSLGQGFYEQYF.

The table lists this clone with a count of one. This chain connects TRBV9 to TRBJ2-7; D is perhaps TRBD1 or TRBD2 (5 bases each). From germline, CDR1 is SGDLS and CDR2 YYNGEE. The ends were cut back, 4 bases at V and 6 bases at J, with 17 bases in the middle. This CDR3 has 14 amino acids. The CDR3 loop reads CASSPVGVTGEQYF. For the CDR3, the DNA is TGTGCCAGCAGCCCAGTGGGGGTAACGGGCGAGCAGTACTTC.

The chain joins TRBV19 to TRBJ1-2; D not certain. The germline V and J ends were trimmed by 8 bases and 4 bases, with 5 bases remaining between them. Germline V gene lookup returns CDR1 LNHDA and CDR2 SQIVND (reference sequence). This CDR3 comprises 10 residues. Here the CDR3 DNA reads TGTGCCAGTCGCGGCTATGGCTACACCTTC. This translates into CASRGYGYTF.

Only one count was recorded for this clone. J is TRBJ1-1 and V is TRBV2; D is uncertain. Germline CDR1 is SNHLY and CDR2 is FYNNEI. V lost 4 bases and J 4 bases, leaving 13 bases between the germline ends. The CDR3 sequence is 14 residues long. The CDR3 loop is CASSVLGLATEAFF. CDR3 DNA: TGTGCCAGCAGTGTATTGGGGTTGGCCACTGAAGCTTTCTTT.

V usage is TRBV6-5 and J usage is TRBJ2-3, with D uncertain. The CDR3 contains 13 residues. Germline V gene data show CDR1 as MNHEY and CDR2 as SVGAGI. The germline V and J ends were trimmed by 11 bases and 4 bases, with 16 bases remaining between them. The CDR3 region has the DNA TGTGCCGCAAGCGAGGTTAGGTCAGATACGCAGTATTTT. This translates into CAASEVRSDTQYF.

The gene calls are TRBV7-8 and TRBJ2-1; TRBD2 matches at 7 bases. CDR1 and CDR2 (germline): SGHVS, FQNEAQ. V was clipped by 1 base and J by 5 bases; unmatched bases: 8. The CDR3 contains 16 residues. In DNA form, the CDR3 reads TGTGCCAGCAGCTTAGTGGGCCTAGCGGCCCACAATGAGCAGTTCTTC. Encoded protein: CASSLVGLAAHNEQFF.

V usage is TRBV30 and J usage is TRBJ1-1, with D possibly TRBD1 on 5 matching bases. Trimming shortened V by 0 bases and J by 6 bases, and 14 bases separated the two germline ends. The CDR3 runs to 14 residues. Germline lookup yields CDR1 GTSNPN and CDR2 SVGIG (reference sequence). The CDR3 reads CAWSVGPPQAEAFF. For the CDR3, the DNA is TGTGCCTGGAGTGTAGGGCCCCCACAGGCTGAAGCTTTCTTT.

The chain recombines TRBV20-1 with TRBJ1-2; D not resolved. The V end was cut by 7 bases, the J end by 2 bases, with 8 bases between. Germline V gives CDR1 DFQATT, CDR2 SNEGSKA (reference sequence). The CDR3 sequence is 11 residues long. The CDR3 nucleotides are TGCAGTGGTCAGGACAACTATGGCTACACCTTC. As protein: CSGQDNYGYTF.

This clone was counted between two and nine times. The chain employs TRBV7-9 and TRBJ2-2; 10 bases agree with TRBD1. The V gene's germline CDR1 is SEHNR and CDR2 FQNEAQ (reference sequence). Unmatched junction bases numbered 7, after V lost 5 bases and J lost 7 bases. This CDR3 contains 15 residues. CDR3: CASSPGQGVYGELFF. DNA of the CDR3: TGTGCCAGCAGCCCAGGACAGGGGGTTTACGGGGAGCTGTTTTTT. The full variable domain, rest sourced from reference TRBV7-9 and TRBJ2-2, is DTGVSQNPRHKITKRGQNVTFRCDPISEHNRLYWYRQTLGQGPEFLTYFQNEAQLEKSRLLSDRFSAERPKGSFSTLEIQRTEQGDSAMYLCASSPGQGVYGELFFGEGSRLTVL.

In the case of this clone: Other DNA sequences within the sample encode an identical CDR3. CDR3 in amino acids: CARSLGGDREAFF. The CDR3 nucleotides read TGTGCCAGAAGCTTGGGGGGTGACAGGGAAGCTTTCTTT. The chain combines TRBV5-3 with TRBJ1-1; tentatively, D is TRBD1 (6 bases). TRBV5-3 is placed among ORFs of uncertain function. Trimming took off 0 bases at V and 8 bases at J, with 11 bases between the two ends. This CDR3 spans 13 amino acids.

The CDR3 nucleotides read TGCGCCAGCACACCGGGACAGCCCTATGGCTACACCTTC. It yields the protein CASTPGQPYGYTF. The chain couples TRBV10-2 to TRBJ1-2; TRBD1 matches 7 bases. CDR1 is WSHSY, CDR2 SAAADI, per germline. J gave up 4 bases and V 7 bases, and 6 bases lay outside the gene matches. CDR3 length: 13 amino acids.

V and J are TRBV6-5 and TRBJ2-6, with D unresolved. CDR3 size: 14 residues. CDR1 is MNHEY and CDR2 is SVGAGI in the germline V gene. The germline V and J ends were trimmed by 3 bases and 0 bases, with 3 bases remaining between them. This CDR3 reads CASSYNSGANVLTF. In nucleotides, the CDR3 is TGTGCCAGCAGTTATAACTCTGGGGCCAACGTCCTGACTTTC.

This sequence joins TRBV6-1 and TRBJ1-2; D not certain. The germline gives CDR1 MNHNS, CDR2 SASEGT. The CDR3 runs to 12 residues. Trimming cost V 1 base and J 6 bases, with 6 bases left between them. The CDR3 region is CASSEGGDGYTF. The CDR3 DNA is TGTGCCAGCAGTGAAGGGGGAGATGGCTACACCTTC.

This clone appeared once. With only one base between it and a far larger clone, this is likely a read error. CDR3 nucleotide sequence: TGCGCCAGCAGCTTAATGGGGAACACCGGGGAGCTGTTTTTT. Residues: CASSLMGNTGELFF. The chain links TRBV5-1 to TRBJ2-2; no reliable D call. The CDR3 has 14 amino acids. V shed 2 bases and J shed 1 base, with 6 bases lying between them. Per germline, CDR1 SGHRS and CDR2 YFSETQ.

This sequence joins TRBV9 and TRBJ2-7; 7 nucleotides match TRBD1. V lost 4 bases, J lost 1 base, and 11 bases stayed unmatched. Germline V CDR1 and CDR2: SGDLS, YYNGEE. This CDR3 is 16 amino acids long. The CDR3, as DNA: TGTGCCAGCAGCCCCCGTGGGGCAGGGGGTTCCTACGAGCAGTACTTC. This codes for CASSPRGAGGSYEQYF.

Regarding this clone: Since a far larger clone is one base different, this is likely a read error. The CDR3 carries no conserved terminal phenylalanine or tryptophan, so it likely arises from a read error. This CDR3 reads CASSLSGTNYGELFS. The CDR3 bases are TGTGCCAGCAGCTTGAGTGGGACTAATTACGGGGAGCTGTTTTCT. This chain joins TRBV5-6 and TRBJ2-2; 7 bases line up with TRBD2. This CDR3 is 15 amino acids long. V was pared by 1 base and J by 7 bases, with 7 bases of the junction left unmatched. Germline assignment: CDR1 SGHDT and CDR2 YYEEEE.

The chain joins TRBV11-2 to TRBJ1-3, with D hard to call. Trimming shortened V by 5 bases and J by 2 bases, and 7 bases separated the two germline ends. Per germline, CDR1 SGHAT and CDR2 FQNNGV. The CDR3 contains 13 residues. The chain's CDR3 is CASSRLAGNTIYF. For the CDR3, the DNA is TGTGCCAGCAGCCGCCTGGCTGGAAACACCATATATTTT.

CDR3 DNA sequence: TGTGCCAGCAGCTTAGATGCGGGACTAGCGTACAATGAGCAGTTCTTC. Encoded protein: CASSLDAGLAYNEQFF. The chain carries TRBV7-8 and TRBJ2-1; 10 bases line up with TRBD2. V lost 1 base and J lost 4; bases outside the gene matches: 4. The CDR3 totals 16 residues. Germline assignment: CDR1 SGHVS and CDR2 FQNEAQ.

This chain connects TRBV30 to TRBJ1-2; D is unclear. Germline assignment: CDR1 GTSNPN and CDR2 SVGIG (reference sequence). The CDR3 has 12 amino acids. V was pared by 5 bases and J by 0 bases, with 7 bases between. The CDR3 region is CAWGLTNYGYTF. The CDR3 coding sequence is TGTGCCTGGGGGCTTACTAACTATGGCTACACCTTC.

The V gene is TRBV30, the J gene TRBJ1-5, with D possibly matching TRBD1 (5 bases). This CDR3 spans 14 amino acids. From germline, CDR1 is GTSNPN and CDR2 SVGIG (reference sequence). Trimming took off 0 bases at V and 3 bases at J, with 9 bases between the two ends. The CDR3 DNA sequence: TGTGCCTGGAGTGTGGGAGGGGACAATCAGCCCCAGCATTTT. It translates to CAWSVGGDNQPQHF.

This clone was picked up many times. Other nucleotide sequences in the sample specify the same CDR3. V usage is TRBV7-7 and J usage is TRBJ2-5; TRBD2 matches 11 bases. This CDR3 region has 15 residues. With V trimmed by 5 bases and J by 5 bases, 7 bases remained unmatched. Germline V gives CDR1 SSHAT, CDR2 FNYEAQ (reference sequence). CDR3 DNA sequence: TGTGCCAGCAGCCAACTAGCGGGAGTGGGGGAGACCCAGTACTTC. Translating it yields CASSQLAGVGETQYF.

The chain combines TRBV19 with TRBJ2-1; 7 nucleotides agree with TRBD2. V was pared by 2 bases and J by 5 bases, with 3 bases of the junction left unmatched. The CDR3 is 14 amino acids. Germline V gene data show CDR1 as LNHDA and CDR2 as SQIVND (reference sequence). The CDR3 protein is CASSILAEDNEQFF. CDR3 DNA sequence: TGTGCCAGTAGTATACTAGCGGAGGACAATGAGCAGTTCTTC.